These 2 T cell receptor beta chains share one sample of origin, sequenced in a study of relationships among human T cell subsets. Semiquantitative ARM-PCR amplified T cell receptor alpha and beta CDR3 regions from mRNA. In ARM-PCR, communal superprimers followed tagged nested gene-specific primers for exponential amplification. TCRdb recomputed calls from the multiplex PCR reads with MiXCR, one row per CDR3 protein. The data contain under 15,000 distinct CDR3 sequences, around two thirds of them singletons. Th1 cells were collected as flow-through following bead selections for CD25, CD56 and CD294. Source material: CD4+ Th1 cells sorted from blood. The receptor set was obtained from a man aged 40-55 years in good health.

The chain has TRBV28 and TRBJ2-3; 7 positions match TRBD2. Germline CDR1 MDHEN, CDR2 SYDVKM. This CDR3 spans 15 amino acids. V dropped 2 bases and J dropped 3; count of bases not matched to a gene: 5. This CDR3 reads CASSLGGRMTDTQYF. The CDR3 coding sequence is TGTGCCAGCAGTTTAGGCGGGAGAATGACAGATACGCAGTATTTT.

The CDR3 is CASSPRRDTEAFF. The CDR3 nucleotides read TGTGCCAGCAGCCCTCGACGGGACACTGAAGCTTTCTTT. The chain links TRBV11-2 to TRBJ1-1; D call uncertain. Per germline, CDR1 SGHAT and CDR2 FQNNGV. Trimming left V 5 bases short and J 3 bases short, with 10 bases between. The CDR3 spans 13 residues.